The sequence of this T cell receptor (beta chain) was determined in a study of CD8+ T cells in alopecia areata. The study's findings and limits: Expanded CD8+ clones among the top 100, and scalp clonality, were significantly decreased by tofacitinib.

Only a few counts were recorded for this clone. Its antigen is currently unknown. As for treatment: oral pan-JAK inhibitor, 5-10 mg twice daily. Reverse transcribed after extraction, RNA yielded cDNA as the sequencing template. Some clones are missing from TCRdb's copy, which holds only in-frame ones; the method was immunoSEQ multiplex PCR. This sample has approximately 160,000 clones; approximately 57% occur once, and the top ten carry approximately 15%. Source: CD4+ T cells sorted from blood, taken at week 24, from a patient treated with tofacitinib. This sequence was found in a human donor with alopecia areata.

This CDR3 reads CATSSRDRNSPLHF. The CDR3, as DNA: TGTGCCACCAGCAGCCGGGACCGTAATTCACCCCTCCACTTT. V and J are TRBV15 and TRBJ1-6; weak D call: TRBD1 (5 bases). V lost 3 bases, J lost 6 bases, and 9 bases lay in between. The CDR3 spans 14 residues. Germline CDR1 LNHNV, CDR2 YYDKDF (reference sequence).